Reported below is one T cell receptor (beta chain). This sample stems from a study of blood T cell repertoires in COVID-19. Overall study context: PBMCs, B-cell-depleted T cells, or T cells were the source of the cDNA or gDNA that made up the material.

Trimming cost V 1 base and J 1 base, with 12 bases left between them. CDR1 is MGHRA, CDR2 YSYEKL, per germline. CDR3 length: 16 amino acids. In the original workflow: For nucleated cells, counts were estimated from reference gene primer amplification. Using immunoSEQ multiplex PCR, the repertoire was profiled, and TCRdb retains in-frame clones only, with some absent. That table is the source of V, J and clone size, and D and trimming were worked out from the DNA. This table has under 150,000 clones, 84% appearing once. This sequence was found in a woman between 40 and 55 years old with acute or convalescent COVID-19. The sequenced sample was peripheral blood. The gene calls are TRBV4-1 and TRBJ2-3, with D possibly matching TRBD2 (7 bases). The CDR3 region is CASSQGLGGGTDTQYF. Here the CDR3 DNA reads TGCGCCAGCAGCCAAGGCCTAGGGGGGGGCACAGATACGCAGTATTTT.